Listed below are T cell receptor beta chains from one sample, sequenced in a study of CD8 T cells in ankylosing spondylitis. TCRdb passed the 5' RACE reads through MiXCR, listing each CDR3 protein once. This table has about 450,000 distinct CDR3 sequences, 25% to 30% appearing once. Input material: blood, either unsorted or a sorted T cell fraction (not recorded which). These receptors originate from a male donor with ankylosing spondylitis. Both conserved end residues are part of each CDR3. The D gene is left open where the match is weak. Part of the rows lack a size; the others show once, few, many or a class for expanded clones.

TRBV4-1	TRBD1	TRBJ2-2	-	TGCGCCAGCAGCCACGGAGGCACCTGGGGGACAGGGTGGCTAGCGGAAGCGAACACCGGGGAGCTGTTTTTT	CASSHGGTWGTGWLAEANTGELFF
TRBV12-3/TRBV12-4	-	TRBJ1-2	few	TGTGCCAGCAGTTCTTCCGGCCTGATAGATGGCTACACCTTC	CASSSSGLIDGYTF
TRBV5-1	TRBD1	TRBJ2-1	-	TGCGCCAGCAGCCGCGGGACAGGCCAACTGAGCTACAATGAGCAGTTCTTC	CASSRGTGQLSYNEQFF
TRBV1	-	TRBJ1-1	-	TGCACCAGCAGCCGCAACAGGGTGAACACTGAAGCTTTCTTT	CTSSRNRVNTEAFF
TRBV14	TRBD2	TRBJ2-1	few	TGTGCCAGCAGCCAGGGACTAGCGGGAGCATATGAGCAGTTCTTC	CASSQGLAGAYEQFF
TRBV12-3/TRBV12-4	TRBD1	TRBJ1-1	-	TGTGCCAGCAGTCTCCGGACAGGGAAGGGGATGAACACTGAAGCTTTCTTT	CASSLRTGKGMNTEAFF
TRBV5-1	-	TRBJ1-3	-	TGCGCCAGCAGCTTGGGACCGCCCGGAGGAAACACCATATATTTT	CASSLGPPGGNTIYF
TRBV7-9	-	TRBJ2-5	many	TGTGCCAGCAGCTTAGTTCAGGTCTGGGAGACCCAGTACTTC	CASSLVQVWETQYF
TRBV7-2	-	TRBJ2-7	many	TGTGCCAGCAGCTTTTCCGAGACCCTTACCTACGAGCAGTACTTC	CASSFSETLTYEQYF
TRBV7-7	-	TRBJ2-1	-	TGTGCCAGCAGCTTTCTGCTACTGTCCTACAATGAGCAGTTCTTC	CASSFLLLSYNEQFF
TRBV5-1	-	TRBJ2-2	-	TGCGCCAGCAGCTCGGACACTTACACCGGGGAGCTGTTTTTT	CASSSDTYTGELFF
TRBV18	-	TRBJ1-1	-	TGTGCCAGCTCAGGAGGGAAGAACACTGAAGCTTTCTTT	CASSGGKNTEAFF
TRBV12-3/TRBV12-4	TRBD1	TRBJ2-7	-	TGTGCCAGCACTACAGGGGGGACCCCTCTTCGGGAGCAGTACTTC	CASTTGGTPLREQYF
TRBV10-1	TRBD2	TRBJ2-1	-	TGCGCCAGCCAGTCGGGGGGAGGGAATGAGCAGTTCTTC	CASQSGGGNEQFF
TRBV20-1	TRBD1	TRBJ1-1	few	TGCAGTGCTGACAGGGGCATGAACACTGAAGCTTTCTTT	CSADRGMNTEAFF
TRBV3-1	-	TRBJ2-1	-	TGTGCCAGCAGCTGGGGGGGGACAGGCTCCTACAATGAGCAGTTCTTC	CASSWGGTGSYNEQFF
TRBV7-2	-	TRBJ1-1	-	TGTGCCAGCAGCTTATGGGGGGGCGCTGAAGCTTTCTTT	CASSLWGGAEAFF
TRBV12-3/TRBV12-4	TRBD1	TRBJ1-6	-	TGTGCCAGCAGTTCGACAGGGGGTCGTTCACCCCTCCACTTT	CASSSTGGRSPLHF
TRBV11-2	TRBD2	TRBJ2-1	-	TGTGCCAGCAGCCCAGCTCGGACTAGCATCTACAATGAGCAGTTCTTC	CASSPARTSIYNEQFF
TRBV20-1	-	TRBJ1-4	many	TGCAGTGCTAGAGATCAGGGGATGAGAGAAAAACTGTTTTTT	CSARDQGMREKLFF
TRBV15	-	TRBJ2-1	many	TGTGCCACCAGCAGAGATGGGGGGAGCTCCTACAATGAGCAGTTCTTC	CATSRDGGSSYNEQFF
TRBV15	-	TRBJ2-3	few	TGTGCCCTCCAGGGACCCCACACAGATACGCAGTATTTT	CALQGPHTDTQYF
TRBV2	-	TRBJ2-1	few	TGTGCCAGCAATGTGTGGGGGGACAGCGCAACCGGTGAGCAGTTCTTC	CASNVWGDSATGEQFF
TRBV20-1	-	TRBJ2-4	-	TGCAGTGCTTCCTCGGGGGTTCCTGTTTACTTC	CSASSGVPVYF
TRBV15	-	TRBJ1-1	-	TGTGCCACCAGCAGAGACCCCTGGAACACTGAAGCTTTCTTT	CATSRDPWNTEAFF
TRBV7-8	TRBD2	TRBJ2-3	few	TGTGCCAGCAGCGCCGCGGGAGGGCCGGGGGATACGCAGTATTTT	CASSAAGGPGDTQYF
TRBV20-1	-	TRBJ2-7	-	TGCAGTGCTAGAGATCCCCCGGCCCTCCCAGACGAGCAGTACTTC	CSARDPPALPDEQYF
TRBV20-1	TRBD1	TRBJ1-1	-	TGCAGTGCTGGGAGGACAGGCATGAACACTGAAGCTTTCTTT	CSAGRTGMNTEAFF
TRBV29-1	-	TRBJ2-2	-	TGCAGCGTTGAAATGGACTACACCGGGGAGCTGTTTTTT	CSVEMDYTGELFF
TRBV24-1	-	TRBJ2-1	-	TGTGCCACCAGTGACCCCCCCCTAGGGGACACCTACAATGAGCAGTTCTTC	CATSDPPLGDTYNEQFF
TRBV6-1	-	TRBJ1-2	few	TGTGCCAGCAGTGGGCGGACGGACAACTATGGCTACACCTTC	CASSGRTDNYGYTF
TRBV7-8	TRBD1	TRBJ2-4	few	TGTGCCAGCAATCTAGGGGACAGGGGAGACATTCAGTACTTC	CASNLGDRGDIQYF
TRBV12-3/TRBV12-4	-	TRBJ2-1	few	TGTGCCAGCACCTGGGGGGATGAGCAGTTCTTC	CASTWGDEQFF
TRBV20-1	TRBD1	TRBJ1-2	-	TGCAGTGCTACCAGCGGGACAGCCCCCTATGGCTACACCTTC	CSATSGTAPYGYTF
TRBV2	-	TRBJ2-1	few	TGTGCCAGCAGTGAAGGTGGGTGGTATGAGCAGTTCTTC	CASSEGGWYEQFF
TRBV20-1	-	TRBJ1-1	many	TGCAGTGCATCGACTAGCGGAGGAGCTTTCTTT	CSASTSGGAFF
TRBV5-1	-	TRBJ2-2	-	TGCGCCAGCGCCGGGACAACGAACACCGGGGAGCTGTTTTTT	CASAGTTNTGELFF
TRBV20-1	-	TRBJ1-1	few	TGCAGTGCTAGGGTCAGCATGAACACTGAAGCTTTCTTT	CSARVSMNTEAFF